These 17 T cell receptor beta chains share one sample of origin, sequenced in a study of CD8 T cells in Susac syndrome. With random hexamers, reverse transcription was performed on roughly 0.5 to 1 ug of RNA. In TCRdb, the immunoSEQ multiplex PCR reads were re-called with MiXCR into one record per CDR3 protein. The table shows under 95,000 distinct CDR3 sequences, with roughly 94% occurring only once. Material for sequencing was CD4+ T cells from PBMCs. The receptors derive from a human donor with Susac syndrome.

J is TRBJ1-5 and V is TRBV20-1; the match to TRBD1 covers 8 bases. The CDR3 sequence is 13 residues long. Germline V gives CDR1 DFQATT, CDR2 SNEGSKA (reference sequence). V was clipped by 3 bases and J by 6 bases; unmatched bases: 4. For the CDR3, the DNA is TGCAGTGCTAGCAGGGGGCTAGGTCAGCCCCAGCATTTT. Translating it yields CSASRGLGQPQHF.

The chain has TRBV20-1 and TRBJ2-7; tentatively, D is TRBD1 (6 bases). The germline CDR1 and CDR2 sequences are DFQATT and SNEGSKA (reference sequence). The CDR3 contains 13 residues. V lost 4 bases and J 3 bases, leaving 13 bases between the germline ends. As DNA, the CDR3 is TGCAGTGCTATTTGGAAACAGGGCTACGAGCAGTACTTC. Translation: CSAIWKQGYEQYF.

This rearrangement joins TRBV12-3 or TRBV12-4 to TRBJ1-6, with D perhaps TRBD1 (5 bases). The CDR3 has 14 residues. Between the trimmed V and J ends, which lost 3 bases and 8 bases, there was a span of 11 bases. The CDR3 reads CASSFGTDHSPLHF. Here the CDR3 DNA reads TGTGCCAGCAGTTTTGGGACTGATCATTCACCCCTCCACTTT.

CDR3 bases: TGTGCCAGCATCCAGCGGGGGAGTAGCACAGATACGCAGTATTTT. This sequence encodes CASIQRGSSTDTQYF. The rearrangement links TRBV5-4 to TRBJ2-3; 8 bases match TRBD2. V was clipped by 6 bases and J by 0 bases; unmatched bases: 6. CDR3 length: 15 amino acids. CDR1 is SGHNT, CDR2 YYREEE, per germline (reference sequence).

The sample holds one count of this clonotype. This CDR3 reads CSASRRRGDSYNEQFF. CDR3 DNA sequence: TGCAGTGCTAGTAGAAGGCGGGGGGACTCCTACAATGAGCAGTTCTTC. This chain joins TRBV20-1 and TRBJ2-1; 8 bases match TRBD2. Trimming removed 3 bases from V and 0 bases from J; junction bases left unmatched: 7. The CDR3 contains 16 residues. The V gene's germline CDR1 is DFQATT and CDR2 SNEGSKA (reference sequence).

The chain joins TRBV7-9 to TRBJ2-3; 12 positions match TRBD2. The V gene end was trimmed by 2 bases and the J gene end by 6 bases; junction bases not matched to a gene: 9. Per germline, CDR1 SEHNR and CDR2 FQNEAQ (reference sequence). The CDR3 extends over 17 amino acids. This CDR3 reads CASSLRTSGASWDTQYF. The CDR3, as DNA: TGTGCCAGCAGCTTACGGACTAGCGGGGCCTCTTGGGATACGCAGTATTTT.

The chain uses TRBV7-8 and TRBJ2-7; no firm D call. The V end lost 5 bases, the J end lost 5 bases, and 16 bases lay between the germline ends. Germline CDR1 and CDR2: SGHVS and FQNEAQ. This CDR3 has 14 amino acids. The CDR3 loop reads CASSPGRLIHEQYF. The CDR3 nucleotides read TGTGCCAGCAGCCCCGGCAGGTTAATCCACGAGCAGTACTTC.

This chain uses TRBV14 with TRBJ2-1, with D possibly TRBD2 on 6 matching bases. The CDR3 runs to 18 residues. Trimming stripped 0 bases from V and 4 bases from J, with 19 bases between. The germline gives CDR1 SGHDN, CDR2 FVKESK. Written as DNA, the CDR3 is TGTGCCAGCAGCCAAGATGGTGGAGGGGCCAAGTGGTACAATGAGCAGTTCTTC. Translating gives CASSQDGGGAKWYNEQFF.

The chain recombines TRBV6-5 with TRBJ2-5; D is ambiguous. Germline values: CDR1 MNHEY, CDR2 SVGAGI. Trimming shortened V by 2 bases and J by 4 bases, and 5 bases separated the two germline ends. The CDR3 covers 12 residues. As DNA, the CDR3 is TGTGCCAGCAGTTACACGGGAGAGACCCAGTACTTC. Its protein product is CASSYTGETQYF.

This chain connects TRBV5-1 to TRBJ2-3, with D unclear. The CDR3 has 15 residues. Trimming cost V 2 bases and J 2 bases, with 12 bases left between them. The germline V gene has CDR1 SGHRS and CDR2 YFSETQ. The DNA for the CDR3 is TGCGCCAGCAGCTTCGGAAGCCGACTCACAGATACGCAGTATTTT. Encoded protein: CASSFGSRLTDTQYF.

J is TRBJ2-7 and V is TRBV6-5; D call uncertain. CDR1 and CDR2 (germline): MNHEY, SVGAGI. CDR3 size: 14 residues. With 0 bases removed from V and 0 bases from J, the gap between germline ends came to 6 bases. CDR3 bases: TGTGCCAGCAGTTACTCGGTCCGCTCCTACGAGCAGTACTTC. Translating gives CASSYSVRSYEQYF.

This clonotype was picked up one time. The chain recombines TRBV5-1 with TRBJ1-4; TRBD1 is a possible D gene (5 bases). The germline V gene encodes CDR1 SGHRS and CDR2 YFSETQ. The V gene lost 5 bases and the J gene lost 3 bases, with 14 bases spanning the gap. CDR3 length: 15 amino acids. CDR3 protein: CASRRQGSSNEKLFF. CDR3 coding DNA: TGCGCCAGCAGGCGCCAGGGTTCCTCTAATGAAAAACTGTTTTTT.

This clonotype was recorded only once. The chain couples TRBV7-2 to TRBJ2-2, with 11 bases identical to TRBD2. V dropped 4 bases and J dropped 7; count of bases not matched to a gene: 5. This CDR3 is 15 amino acids long. Germline V gives CDR1 SGHTA, CDR2 FQGNSA. The CDR3 nucleotides are TGTGCCAGCAGCTCTAGCGGGGGGCACGGCGGGGAGCTGTTTTTT. Translated, it gives CASSSSGGHGGELFF.

The chain uses TRBV6-5 and TRBJ1-1; the D gene is possibly TRBD1 (5 bases). This CDR3 is 12 amino acids long. Germline CDR1 MNHEY, CDR2 SVGAGI. The V end lost 3 bases, the J end lost 8 bases, and 10 bases lay between the germline ends. The CDR3 protein is CASSYTGFEAFF. The CDR3 region has the DNA TGTGCCAGCAGTTATACAGGTTTCGAAGCTTTCTTT.

The chain carries TRBV28 and TRBJ1-2; D unclear. Germline V gene sequence: CDR1 MDHEN, CDR2 SYDVKM. V lost 5 bases and J lost 8, with 9 bases in between. The CDR3 has 11 amino acids. CDR3 region: CASSPPPGYTF. The CDR3 nucleotides are TGTGCCAGCAGTCCACCTCCGGGCTACACCTTC.

The chain is built from TRBV5-1 and TRBJ2-1, with 9 positions matching TRBD1. Germline CDR1 reads SGHRS; CDR2 reads YFSETQ. CDR3 length: 15 residues. V lost 4 bases, J lost 3 bases, and 5 bases stayed unmatched. Here the CDR3 reads CASSTGQGYYNEQFF. The CDR3 DNA reads as TGCGCCAGCAGCACGGGACAGGGTTACTACAATGAGCAGTTCTTC.

The chain couples TRBV2 to TRBJ2-5, with TRBD2 matching over 9 bases. This CDR3 region has 14 residues. CDR1 is SNHLY, CDR2 FYNNEI, per germline. The trim removed 8 bases at V and 1 base at J, leaving 5 bases unmatched. Written as DNA, the CDR3 is TGTGCCAGCTCTCGACTAGCGGCCCAAGAGACCCAGTACTTC. Translation: CASSRLAAQETQYF. Combining the CDR3 with reference TRBV2 and TRBJ2-5 gives the whole variable domain EPEVTQTPSHQVTQMGQEVILRCVPISNHLYFYWYRQILGQKVEFLVSFYNNEISEKSEIFDDQFSVERPDGSNFTLKIRSTKLEDSAMYFCASSRLAAQETQYFGPGTRLLVL.